This T cell receptor (beta chain) was profiled in a study of cytomegalovirus exposure and HLA in healthy donors. Study-wide points: An analysis done earlier found most TCR beta V segments productive about 87% or about 30% of the time. The number of N-insertions in an Asian-associated ancestry cluster was reportedly below the 666-donor mean in a later analysis. The authors later found HLA-associated TCR beta chains more clonally expanded than equally common others.

V was cut by 1 base and J by 1 base, with 14 bases left in between. The CDR3 has 17 residues. From germline, CDR1 is LNHDA and CDR2 SQIVND (reference sequence). As for this clone: Its cognate antigen is unknown.

PCR amplification relied on 60 Vbeta primers (plus 13 Jbeta primers). Clones were sequenced by immunoSEQ multiplex PCR, and TCRdb holds only the in-frame ones, with some missing. The sample carries around 280,000 clones, 70% to 90% recorded once. This clonotype was obtained from a woman between 18 and 30 years old in good health and CMV-seronegative. Sequences were obtained from PBMCs. V usage is TRBV19 and J usage is TRBJ1-5; a weak D match, TRBD1 (5 bases). The DNA of the CDR3 is TGTGCCAGTAGTATAGGGCAGGGATTGAAGAGCAATCAGCCCCAGCATTTT. It encodes CASSIGQGLKSNQPQHF.